This TCR beta chain is from a study of blood T cell repertoires in COVID-19. At the level of the study: Acute-phase and convalescent COVID-19 samples originated in the United States, Italy and Spain. In each case, the material was cDNA or gDNA derived from T cells, B-cell-depleted T cells, or PBMCs.

In the original analysis: Reference gene primer amplification in the assay estimated nucleated cell counts. TCRdb keeps only in-frame clones here, not all; method: immunoSEQ multiplex PCR. V and J calls and clone size are given by that table; D and trimming were obtained from the DNA. This table holds around 120,000 clones, around three quarters found once. The CDR3 extends over 13 amino acids. The V and J ends lost 5 bases and 8 bases, in that order; junction bases with no gene match: 4. The germline CDR1 and CDR2 sequences are MNHEY and SVGEGT. The sample taken for sequencing was peripheral blood. The source of this sequence is a woman aged 70-85 years with acute or convalescent COVID-19. The chain joins TRBV6-2 or TRBV6-3 to TRBJ2-2; 8 nucleotides agree with TRBD1. The CDR3 sequence is CASSPGQAGELFF. In DNA form, the CDR3 reads TGTGCCAGCAGTCCGGGACAGGCAGGGGAGCTGTTTTTT.